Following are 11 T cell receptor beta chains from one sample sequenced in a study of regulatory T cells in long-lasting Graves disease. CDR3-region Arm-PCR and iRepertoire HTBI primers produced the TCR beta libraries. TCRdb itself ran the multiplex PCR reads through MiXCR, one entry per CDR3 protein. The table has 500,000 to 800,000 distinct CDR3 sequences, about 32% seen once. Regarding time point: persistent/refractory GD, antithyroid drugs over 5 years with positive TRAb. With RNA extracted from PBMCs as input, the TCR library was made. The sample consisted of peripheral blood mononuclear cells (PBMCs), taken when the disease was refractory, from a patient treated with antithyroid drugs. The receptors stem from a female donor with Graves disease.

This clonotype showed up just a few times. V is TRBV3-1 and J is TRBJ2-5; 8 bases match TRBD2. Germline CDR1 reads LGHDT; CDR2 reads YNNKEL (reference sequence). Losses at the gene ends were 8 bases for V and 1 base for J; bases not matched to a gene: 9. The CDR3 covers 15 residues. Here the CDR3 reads CASYDREGIQETQYF. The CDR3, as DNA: TGTGCCAGCTATGACCGGGAGGGAATCCAAGAGACCCAGTACTTC.

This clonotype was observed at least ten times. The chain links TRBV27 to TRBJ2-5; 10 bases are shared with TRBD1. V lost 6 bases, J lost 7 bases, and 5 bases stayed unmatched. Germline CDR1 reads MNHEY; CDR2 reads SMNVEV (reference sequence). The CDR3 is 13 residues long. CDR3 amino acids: CASRTTGGGTQYF. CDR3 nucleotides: TGTGCCAGCAGGACGACAGGGGGCGGGACCCAGTACTTC.

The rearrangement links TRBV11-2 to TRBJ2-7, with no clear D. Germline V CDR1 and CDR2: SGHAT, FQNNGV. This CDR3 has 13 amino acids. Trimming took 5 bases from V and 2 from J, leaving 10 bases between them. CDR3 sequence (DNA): TGTGCCAGCAGCAGCCACGGTACCTACGAGCAGTACTTC. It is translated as CASSSHGTYEQYF.

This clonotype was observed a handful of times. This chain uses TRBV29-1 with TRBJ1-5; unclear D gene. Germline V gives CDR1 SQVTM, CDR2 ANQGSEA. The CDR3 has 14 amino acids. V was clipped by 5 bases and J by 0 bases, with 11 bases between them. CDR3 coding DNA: TGCAGCGTTCGGACCGGGAGTAGCAATCAGCCCCAGCATTTT. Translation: CSVRTGSSNQPQHF.

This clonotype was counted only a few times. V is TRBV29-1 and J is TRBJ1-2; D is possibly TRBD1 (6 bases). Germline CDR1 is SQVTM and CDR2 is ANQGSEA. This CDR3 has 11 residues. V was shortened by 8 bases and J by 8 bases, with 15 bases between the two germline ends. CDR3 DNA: TGCAGCTCCAAAGGGGGTTGGGGCTACACCTTC. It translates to CSSKGGWGYTF.

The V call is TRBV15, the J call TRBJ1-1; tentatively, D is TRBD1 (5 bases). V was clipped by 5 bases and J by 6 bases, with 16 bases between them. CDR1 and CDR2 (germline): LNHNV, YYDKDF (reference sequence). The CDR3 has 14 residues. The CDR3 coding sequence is TGTGCCACCAGCTGGTCCAGGGTTACCCCTGAAGCTTTCTTT. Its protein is CATSWSRVTPEAFF.

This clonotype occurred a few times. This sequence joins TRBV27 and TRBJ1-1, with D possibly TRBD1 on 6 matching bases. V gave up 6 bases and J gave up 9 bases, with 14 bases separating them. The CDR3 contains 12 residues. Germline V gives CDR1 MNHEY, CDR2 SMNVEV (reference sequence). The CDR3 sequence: CASRTDSAKAFF. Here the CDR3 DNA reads TGTGCCAGCAGAACGGACAGCGCGAAAGCTTTCTTT.

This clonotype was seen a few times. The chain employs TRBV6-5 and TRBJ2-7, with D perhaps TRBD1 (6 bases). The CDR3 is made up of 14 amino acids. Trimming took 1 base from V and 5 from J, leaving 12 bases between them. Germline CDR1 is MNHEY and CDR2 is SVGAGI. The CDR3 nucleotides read TGTGCCAGCAGTTACTTCCAGGGGTCCCACGAGCAGTACTTC. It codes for CASSYFQGSHEQYF.

In DNA, the CDR3 is TGCAGCGTTGAGCCAGACGTTAGCAATCAGCCCCAGCATTTT. Amino acids: CSVEPDVSNQPQHF. The rearrangement links TRBV29-1 to TRBJ1-5; no definite D call. The CDR3 length is 14 residues. Germline loops: CDR1 SQVTM, CDR2 ANQGSEA. V was cut by 3 bases and J by 0 bases, with 9 bases left in between.

The CDR3 DNA reads TGTGCCAGCCGAACAGGGGTTCGGAGTGGCTACACCTTC. This codes for CASRTGVRSGYTF. The rearrangement links TRBV28 to TRBJ1-2, with 7 positions matching TRBD1. The CDR3 contains 13 residues. Germline trimming cut 8 bases from V and 7 bases from J; bases unmatched to any gene: 10. CDR1 is MDHEN, CDR2 SYDVKM, per germline.

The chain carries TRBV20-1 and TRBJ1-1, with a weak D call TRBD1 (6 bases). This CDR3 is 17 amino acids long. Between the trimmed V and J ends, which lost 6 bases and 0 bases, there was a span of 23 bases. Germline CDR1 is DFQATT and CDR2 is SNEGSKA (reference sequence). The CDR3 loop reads CSASTGITNLLNTEAFF. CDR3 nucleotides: TGCAGTGCAAGTACAGGGATCACGAACCTTTTGAACACTGAAGCTTTCTTT.